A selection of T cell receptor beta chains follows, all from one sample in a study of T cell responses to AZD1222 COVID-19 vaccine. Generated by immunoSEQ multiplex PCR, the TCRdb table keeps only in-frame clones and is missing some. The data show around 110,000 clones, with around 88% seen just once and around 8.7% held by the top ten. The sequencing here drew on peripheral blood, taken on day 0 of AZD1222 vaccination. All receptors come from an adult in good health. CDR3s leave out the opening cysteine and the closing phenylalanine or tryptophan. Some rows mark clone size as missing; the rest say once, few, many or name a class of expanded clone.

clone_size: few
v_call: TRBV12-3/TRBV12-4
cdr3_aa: ASRPGVYGYT

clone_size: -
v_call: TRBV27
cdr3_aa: ASSLSGQGYRIEQY

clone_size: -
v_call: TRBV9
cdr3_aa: ASSVAGDTAYGYT

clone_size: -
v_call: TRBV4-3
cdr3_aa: ASSHRNGLDGEQF

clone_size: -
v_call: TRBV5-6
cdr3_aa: ASSLALGGASTNEKLF

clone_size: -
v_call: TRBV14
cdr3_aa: ASSQAASSNTQY

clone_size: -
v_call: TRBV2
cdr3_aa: ASTPEGVVSGELF

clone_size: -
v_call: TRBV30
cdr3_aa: AWTGQTNTEAF

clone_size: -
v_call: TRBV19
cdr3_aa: ASSSIRTPTADTQY

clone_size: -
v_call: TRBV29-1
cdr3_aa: SLKQDARLVLSALSEAF

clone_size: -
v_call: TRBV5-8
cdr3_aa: ASSQDRGGNQPQH

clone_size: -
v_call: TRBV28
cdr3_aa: ASSSIRDRGDIQY

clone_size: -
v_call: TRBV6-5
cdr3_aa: ASMTRGPNEKLF

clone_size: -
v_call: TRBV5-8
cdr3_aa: ASSSPANNYGYT

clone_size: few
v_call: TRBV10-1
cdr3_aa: ASSEVGPVHYGYT

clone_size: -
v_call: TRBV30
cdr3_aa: AWSVRRADTQY

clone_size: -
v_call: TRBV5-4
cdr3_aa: ASSLDTFYGYT

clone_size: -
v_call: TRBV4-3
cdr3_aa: ASSQAQGYGYT

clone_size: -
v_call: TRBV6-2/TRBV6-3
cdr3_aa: ASSYGVVYGYT

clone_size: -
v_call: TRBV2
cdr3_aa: ASSVGTGNQPQH

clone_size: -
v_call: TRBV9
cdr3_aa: ASSETGTGRAYVGGYT

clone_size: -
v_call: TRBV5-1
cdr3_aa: ASRLFSSTDTQY

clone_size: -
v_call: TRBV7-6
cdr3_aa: ASSLKVGAPYEQY

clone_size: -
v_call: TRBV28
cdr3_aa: ASRQGMNTEAF

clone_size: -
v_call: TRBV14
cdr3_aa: ASSGVGNTEAF

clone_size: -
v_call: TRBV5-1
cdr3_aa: ASSMTAGTEAF

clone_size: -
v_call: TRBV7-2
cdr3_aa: ASSSDRGATDTQY

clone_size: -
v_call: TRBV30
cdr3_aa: AWRGGLNTGELF

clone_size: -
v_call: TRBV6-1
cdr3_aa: ASSEWRVSNYGYT

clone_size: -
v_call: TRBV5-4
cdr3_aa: ASSFRGGAYNEQF

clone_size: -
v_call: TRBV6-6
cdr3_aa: ASSYKAGLYGYT

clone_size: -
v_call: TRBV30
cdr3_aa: AWSVGATYEQY

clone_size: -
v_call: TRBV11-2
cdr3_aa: ASSLRQLGALYEQY

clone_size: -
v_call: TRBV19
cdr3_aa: ASRDRGPDTIY

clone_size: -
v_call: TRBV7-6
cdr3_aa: ASSPGTGQAGELF

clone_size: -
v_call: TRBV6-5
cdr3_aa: ASRGTGGYTEAF

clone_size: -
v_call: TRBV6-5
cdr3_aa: ASNWDRETGELF

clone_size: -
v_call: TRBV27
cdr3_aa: ASGGWKTYEQY

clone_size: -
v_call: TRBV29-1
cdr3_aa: SEWTSGRSTDTQY